This T cell receptor (beta chain) stems from a study of cytomegalovirus exposure and HLA in healthy donors (TCRdb year 2017). Background on the whole study: According to an earlier analysis of a few hundred of the donors, about 179 million T cells yielded some 120 million unique TCR beta sequences and more than 250 Gb of sequence data. An early release covering roughly 600 HLA-typed donors comprised about 300 gigabases of sequencing data and roughly 86 million unique TCR sequences. Of the roughly 390 genotyped donors, around 81% fell in the genetic ancestry cluster associated with self-reported Caucasian donors. The study aimed to test whether cataloging public T cell receptors could reveal signatures of past pathogen exposure. The study used immunosequencing to profile the T cell repertoires of 666 subjects and linked those repertoires to cytomegalovirus serostatus. In addition to the first cohort of approximately 650 subjects, a separate validation cohort of 120 different subjects was used. To predict cytomegalovirus infection status, the study combined high-throughput TCR immunosequencing, statistical association of individual TCRs with disease status, and machine learning. A later analysis re-analyzed previously published TCR beta repertoires from about 730 donors and added high-resolution HLA genotyping to study TCR occurrence patterns. Rather than drawing on any new phenotypic data, the later analysis identified candidate immune exposures from TCR beta sequences and the way those sequences occurred across donors. To decide whether each TCR beta V gene segment behaved as functional or pseudogenic, an earlier analysis of 587 of the donors relied on high-throughput TCR beta sequencing. Donor age, sex, ethnicity and CMV serostatus were collected together with the repertoire data. A later genetic analysis took genome-wide SNP genotypes for about 60% of the roughly 670 donors and used that subset as a discovery cohort. All discovery cohort repertoires had been generated on a single sequencing platform. HLA typing covered class I and class II loci at four-digit resolution. Typing coverage varied by locus: about 620-630 donors for A, B, C, DRB1 and DQB1; around 560 for DQA1; around 610 for DPA1; more than 450 for DPB1. Roughly five DR-DQ haplotypes were handled as single units for association and clustering, since linkage in the cohort was strong. Among roughly 400 genotyped donors of the cohort, an average of approximately 200,000 unique TCR beta nucleotide sequences was sequenced per donor, of which about 18% were non-productive. Broad study findings and their caveats: According to a later analysis, parvovirus B19, influenza, CMV and Epstein-Barr virus appeared linked to several top co-occurrence clusters. A total of roughly 160 TCR beta chains were listed by the study as associated with cytomegalovirus. When HLA alleles, especially DR and DQ, strongly co-occurred, TCR associations were difficult to assign to individual alleles. Because counts were too low, about 15 rarely observed V segments, including chromosome 9 orphons, were left out of the earlier analysis of 500 to 750 of the donors. Most TCR sequences were seen in very few donors, while some public TCRs were found in many individuals. For the cohort, immune exposure information was limited to CMV serostatus. A group of highly shared sequence variants was considered likely to be a technical artifact of the sequencing pipeline. It was suggested by the authors that the approach could potentially be generalized to other disease states and immunological phenotypes. A later analysis found that HLA-associated TCR beta chains were more clonally expanded and had lower generation probabilities than equally common non-associated chains. A later analysis found that TCR association rates varied across HLA loci, with DRB1 alleles showing the most associated TCRs and HLA-C alleles the fewest. In vitro tests confirmed that a few of the cytomegalovirus-associated TCR beta chains recognize cytomegalovirus antigens. An earlier analysis of 587 of the donors showed that most TCR beta V segments appeared in productive rearrangements either about 90% or about 30% of the time, which broadly matched IMGT annotations. Because HLA typing was unavailable for some donors at each locus, only the typed subset was used in association tests. A later analysis found that most CMV-associated TCR beta chains appeared HLA-restricted, with HLA associations seemingly driven largely by CMV exposure. The presence/absence analyses assumed that sequencing depth was roughly uniform across donors, and that assumption may not be true. Cytomegalovirus status was reported to be diagnosed by the classifier with high specificity and sensitivity in both the original and validation cohorts. Linkage disequilibrium might explain the correlated functional status among segregating V segments, but an unknown experimental factor could not be ruled out. This cohort had only TCR beta chains sequenced, and the lack of alpha or paired-chain data limited which features could be detected. A later analysis associated 15,000 to 20,000 TCR beta sequences with specific HLA alleles at a false discovery rate of 0.05. According to a later genetic analysis, donors in an Asian-associated ancestry cluster had fewer N-insertions in productive TCRs than the approximately 630-donor mean. A later genetic analysis associated a missense DCLRE1C variant with V-gene and J-gene trimming of TCR beta chains, and an independent cohort replicated the association. A further reported finding was that TCR beta sequences accurately predicted the HLA-A and HLA-B alleles for most subjects in the first cohort.

The cohort was made up of 666 healthy bone marrow donors. Cohort members were all nominally healthy when sampled, although unrecorded immune exposures were likely present. The donor tested CMV seropositive, placing the donor among the roughly 300 seropositive members of the cohort. Every donor gave a peripheral blood sample, and the peripheral blood mononuclear cells from that sample were used for TCR beta sequencing. The Qiagen DNeasy Blood Extraction Kit was used to extract genomic DNA from the blood cell samples. The method behind the library was the immunoSEQ multiplex PCR assay. For the multiplex PCR, a mixture combining 60 forward primers for TCR Vbeta segments and 13 reverse primers for TCR Jbeta segments was used. The CDR3 region of rearranged TCR beta genes was amplified from genomic DNA by a multiplex PCR assay. The amplified TCR beta libraries were sequenced on the Illumina HiSeq System as 87-base-pair reads. The original methods were these. In a later analysis, some 80 million unique TCR beta chains were counted across the approximately 640 repertoires, and about 9.9 million of these chains were shared by at least two donors. Raw reads were error-corrected and collapsed into unique sequences with a nearest-neighbor algorithm that merged closely related sequences to remove PCR and sequencing errors. To assign V, D and J gene segments, CDR3 sequences were aligned to IMGT reference sequences. Each retained sequence needed at least a six-nucleotide match to both a V gene segment and a J gene segment. A rearrangement was called productive if the CDR3 had no stop codons and remained in frame with V and J, and every other rearrangement was called non-productive. CDR3 was defined by IMGT convention, running from the second conserved V-encoded cysteine to the conserved J-encoded phenylalanine. The earlier analysis of some 550 of the donors excluded any sequence lacking an unambiguous match to a single V gene segment. An earlier analysis of several hundred of the donors called V segments functional above 56.7% productive rearrangements and segregating when the between-donor standard deviation exceeded 5%. To diagnose cytomegalovirus status from the catalog of TCR beta chain sequences, a statistical classification framework was built. In a later analysis, V and J genes were assigned by comparing TCR nucleotide sequences against IMGT/GENE-DB human TR gene sequences. In a later analysis, CDR3 sequences and most-parsimonious VDJ recombination scenarios were assigned using the TCRdist pipeline. A later analysis defined each TCR beta chain by its CDR3 amino acid sequence plus V-gene family, and excluded reads lacking a unique V-gene family. In a later analysis, fewer than 650 highly shared, low-generation-probability nucleotide sequences were removed to address suspected cross-contamination and a sequencing artifact. For each public chain, a later analysis derived a clonal expansion index from normalized ranks of inferred template counts within each repertoire. Generation probabilities in a later analysis came from a VDJ recombination model fitted to out-of-frame rearrangements, and those results were checked against IGoR. A later analysis scored TCR-TCR, TCR-HLA and TCR-CMV co-occurrence with hypergeometric tests, applying a repertoire-size bias correction to TCR pairs. To estimate false discovery rates, a later analysis permuted the HLA or CMV assignments 20 times. In a later analysis, co-occurring TCRs were grouped using DBSCAN, with TCRdist sequence similarity added in when clustering inside HLA-allele-positive subsets. Repertoires with fewer than 30,000 or more than 120,000 public chains were left out of co-occurrence clustering, as were several repertoires with anomalous nucleotide sharing. In TCRdb, the immuneACCESS table is reduced to in-frame sequences with V and J assigned. These tables do not hold every clone; where another copy was compared, an unresolved V gene accounts for under half, and the others remain unexplained. Clone size and V and J calls were adopted from that table, with D and trimming inferred from the DNA. The table for this sample lists 130,000 to 150,000 clones; about 80% of them were counted only once. The ten largest clones capture over 9.5% of the sample.

Turning to this clone: It has no known antigen specificity. The input lacks base qualities; no much larger clone sits a single base away.

Specimen: PBMCs. This TCR came from a woman aged 55-69 years in good health and CMV-seropositive.

Here is the DNA: TGTGCCAGCAGCCCGTTCCGGAGGTCTAGGGTCGGTACAGATACGCAGTATTTT. Its amino acids are CASSPFRRSRVGTDTQYF. Recombination joined TRBV7-2 with TRBJ2-3; TRBD2 is possibly the D segment (5 matching bases). Counted from cysteine to phenylalanine, this CDR3 has 18 amino acids. Here the CDR3 DNA is all that survives: 54 bases in frame from base 1. V is pared back by 5 bases and J by 3 bases, with 24 bases lying between the germline termini. The germline V gene yields SGHTA for CDR1 and FQGNSA for CDR2.